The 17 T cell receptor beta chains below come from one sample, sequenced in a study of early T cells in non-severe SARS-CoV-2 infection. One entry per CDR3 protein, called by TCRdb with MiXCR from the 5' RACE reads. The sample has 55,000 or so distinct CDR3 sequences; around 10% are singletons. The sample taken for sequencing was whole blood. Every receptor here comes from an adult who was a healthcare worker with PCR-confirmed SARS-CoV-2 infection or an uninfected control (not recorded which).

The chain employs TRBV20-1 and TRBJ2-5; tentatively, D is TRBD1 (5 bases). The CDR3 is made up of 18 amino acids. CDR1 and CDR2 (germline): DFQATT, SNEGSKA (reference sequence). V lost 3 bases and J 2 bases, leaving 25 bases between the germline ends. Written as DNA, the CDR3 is TGCAGTGCTAGTGATATTGGGGCGGCGGCAGCGAAACAAGAGACCCAGTACTTC. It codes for CSASDIGAAAAKQETQYF.

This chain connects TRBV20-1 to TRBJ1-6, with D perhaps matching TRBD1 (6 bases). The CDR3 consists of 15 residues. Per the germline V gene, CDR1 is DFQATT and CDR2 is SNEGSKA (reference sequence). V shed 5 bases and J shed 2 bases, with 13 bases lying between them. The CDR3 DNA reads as TGCAGTGCTTCTGGGGAGGGGGCCTATAATTCACCCCTCCACTTT. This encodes CSASGEGAYNSPLHF.

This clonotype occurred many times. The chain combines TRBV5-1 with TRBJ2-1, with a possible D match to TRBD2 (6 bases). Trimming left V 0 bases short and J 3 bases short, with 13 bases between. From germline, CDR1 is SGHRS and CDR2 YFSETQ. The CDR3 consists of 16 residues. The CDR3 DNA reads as TGCGCCAGCAGCTTGGGTGGGACTTCCGACTACAATGAGCAGTTCTTC. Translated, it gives CASSLGGTSDYNEQFF.

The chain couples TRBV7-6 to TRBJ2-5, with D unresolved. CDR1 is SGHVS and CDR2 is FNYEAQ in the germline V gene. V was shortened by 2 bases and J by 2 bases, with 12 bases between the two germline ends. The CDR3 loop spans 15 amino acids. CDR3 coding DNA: TGTGCCAGCAGCTTAAGGTCCGATCAGCAAGAGACCCAGTACTTC. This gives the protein CASSLRSDQQETQYF.

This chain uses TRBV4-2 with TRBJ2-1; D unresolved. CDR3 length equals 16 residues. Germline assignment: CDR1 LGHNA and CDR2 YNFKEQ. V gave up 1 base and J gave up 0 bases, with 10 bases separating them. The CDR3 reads CASSQGYGDSYNEQFF. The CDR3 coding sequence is TGTGCCAGCAGCCAAGGATACGGAGACTCCTACAATGAGCAGTTCTTC.

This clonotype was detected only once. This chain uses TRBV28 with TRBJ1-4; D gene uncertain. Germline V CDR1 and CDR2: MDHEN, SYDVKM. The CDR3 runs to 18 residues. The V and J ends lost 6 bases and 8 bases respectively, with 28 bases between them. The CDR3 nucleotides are TGTGCCAGCAGATCGATGACCGGGAACGTCTTATCCGCGGAAAAACTGTTTTTT. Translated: CASRSMTGNVLSAEKLFF. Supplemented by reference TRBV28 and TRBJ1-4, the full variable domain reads DVKVTQSSRYLVKRTGEKVFLECVQDMDHENMFWYRQDPGLGLRLIYFSYDVKMKEKGDIPEGYSVSREKKERFSLILESASTNQTSMYLCASRSMTGNVLSAEKLFFGSGTQLSVL.

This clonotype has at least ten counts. CDR3 amino acids: CSVVGTSGYTDTQYF. Written as DNA, the CDR3 is TGCAGCGTTGTTGGGACTAGCGGATACACAGATACGCAGTATTTT. The genes are TRBV29-1 and TRBJ2-3; 11 bases are shared with TRBD2. J was trimmed by 2 bases and V by 4 bases; bases with no gene match: 5. Germline CDR1 and CDR2: SQVTM and ANQGSEA. The CDR3 runs 15 residues.

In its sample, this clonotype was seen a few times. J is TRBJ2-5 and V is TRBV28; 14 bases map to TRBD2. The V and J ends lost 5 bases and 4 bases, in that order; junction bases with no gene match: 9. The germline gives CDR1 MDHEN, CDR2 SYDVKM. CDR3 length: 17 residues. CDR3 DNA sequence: TGTGCCAGCAGTCGCCCTCCCGGGACTAGCGGGGGAGAGACCCAGTACTTC. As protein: CASSRPPGTSGGETQYF.

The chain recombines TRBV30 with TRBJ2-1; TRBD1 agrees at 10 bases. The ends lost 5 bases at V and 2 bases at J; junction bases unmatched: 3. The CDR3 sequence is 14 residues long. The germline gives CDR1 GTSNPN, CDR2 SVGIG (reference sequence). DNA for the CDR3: TGTGCCTGGTCCGGGACAGGGGCCTACAATGAGCAGTTCTTC. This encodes CAWSGTGAYNEQFF.

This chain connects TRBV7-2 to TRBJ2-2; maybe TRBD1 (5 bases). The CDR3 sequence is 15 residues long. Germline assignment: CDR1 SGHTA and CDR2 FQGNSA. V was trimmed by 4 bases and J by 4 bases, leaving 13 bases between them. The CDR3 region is CASSSTGPGTGELFF. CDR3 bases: TGTGCCAGCAGCTCTACAGGTCCTGGCACCGGGGAGCTGTTTTTT. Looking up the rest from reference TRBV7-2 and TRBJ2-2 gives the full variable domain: GAGVSQSPSNKVTEKGKDVELRCDPISGHTALYWYRQSLGQGLEFLIYFQGNSAPDKSGLPSDRFSAERTGGSVSTLTIQRTQQEDSAVYLCASSSTGPGTGELFFGEGSRLTVL.

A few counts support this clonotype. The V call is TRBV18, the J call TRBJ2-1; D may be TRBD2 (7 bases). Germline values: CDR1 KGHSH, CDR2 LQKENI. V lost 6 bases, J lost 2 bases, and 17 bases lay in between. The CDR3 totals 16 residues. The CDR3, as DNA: TGTGCCAGCTCCCCTACCTGGGAGGGGGCCTACAATGAGCAGTTCTTC. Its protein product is CASSPTWEGAYNEQFF.

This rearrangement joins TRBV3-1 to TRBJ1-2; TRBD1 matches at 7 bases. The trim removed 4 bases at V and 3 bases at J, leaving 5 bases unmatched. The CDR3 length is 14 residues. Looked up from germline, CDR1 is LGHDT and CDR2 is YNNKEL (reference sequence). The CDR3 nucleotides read TGTGCCAGCAGCCCCAGGGGGTCCCACTATGGCTACACCTTC. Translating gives CASSPRGSHYGYTF.

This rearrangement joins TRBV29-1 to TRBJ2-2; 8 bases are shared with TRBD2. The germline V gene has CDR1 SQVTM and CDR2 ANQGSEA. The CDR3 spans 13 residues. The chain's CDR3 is CSGLSGITGELFF. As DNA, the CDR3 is TGCAGTGGGCTTAGCGGGATAACCGGGGAGCTGTTTTTT.

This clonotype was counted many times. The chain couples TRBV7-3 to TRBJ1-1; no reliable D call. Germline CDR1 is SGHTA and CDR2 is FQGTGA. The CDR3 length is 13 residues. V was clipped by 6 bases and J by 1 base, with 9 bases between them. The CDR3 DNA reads TGTGCCAGCAGACTAACAAGGAACACTGAAGCTTTCTTT. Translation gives CASRLTRNTEAFF.

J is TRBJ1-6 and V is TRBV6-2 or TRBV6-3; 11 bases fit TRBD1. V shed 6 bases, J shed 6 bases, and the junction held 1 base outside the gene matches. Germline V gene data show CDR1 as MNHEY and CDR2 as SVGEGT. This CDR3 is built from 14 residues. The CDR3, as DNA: TGTGCCAGCAGCGGACAGGGGGCTAATTCACCCCTCCACTTT. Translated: CASSGQGANSPLHF.

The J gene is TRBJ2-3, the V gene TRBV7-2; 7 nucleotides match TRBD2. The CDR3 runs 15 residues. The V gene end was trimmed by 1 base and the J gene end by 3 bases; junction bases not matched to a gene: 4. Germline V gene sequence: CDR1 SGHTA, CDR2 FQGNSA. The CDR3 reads CASSLGPGGTDTQYF. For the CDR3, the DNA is TGTGCCAGCAGCTTAGGGCCCGGGGGGACAGATACGCAGTATTTT.

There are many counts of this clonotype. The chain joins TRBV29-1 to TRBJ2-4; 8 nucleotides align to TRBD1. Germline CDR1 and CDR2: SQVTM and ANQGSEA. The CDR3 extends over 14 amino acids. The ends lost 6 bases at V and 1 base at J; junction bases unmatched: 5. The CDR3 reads CSVARGQAKNIQYF. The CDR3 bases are TGCAGCGTCGCCAGGGGGCAGGCCAAAAACATTCAGTACTTC.